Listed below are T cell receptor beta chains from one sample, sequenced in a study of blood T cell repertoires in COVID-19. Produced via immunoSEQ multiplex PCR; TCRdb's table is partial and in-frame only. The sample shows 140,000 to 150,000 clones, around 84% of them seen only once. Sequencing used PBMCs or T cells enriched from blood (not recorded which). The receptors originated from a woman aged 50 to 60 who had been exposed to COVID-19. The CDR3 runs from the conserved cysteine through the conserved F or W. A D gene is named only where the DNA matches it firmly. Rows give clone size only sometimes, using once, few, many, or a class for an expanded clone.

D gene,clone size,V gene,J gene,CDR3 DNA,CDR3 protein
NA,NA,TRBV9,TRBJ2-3,TGTGCCAGCAGCGCTACAGGGTCAACAGATACGCAGTATTTT,CASSATGSTDTQYF
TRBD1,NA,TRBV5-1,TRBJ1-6,TGCGCCAGCAGCTCAGGGGGCAGCTATAATTCACCCCTCCACTTT,CASSSGGSYNSPLHF
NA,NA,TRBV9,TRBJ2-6,TGTGCCAGCCTTGGGAGCTCTGGGGCCAACGTCCTGACTTTC,CASLGSSGANVLTF
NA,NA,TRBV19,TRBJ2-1,TGTGCCAGTAGTATAGTACGAGCAAGCTCCTACAATGAGCAGTTCTTC,CASSIVRASSYNEQFF
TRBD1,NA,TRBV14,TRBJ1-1,TGTGCCAGCAGCCAAGGGGTGCCAGGGGGCTGGGACACTGAAGCTTTCTTT,CASSQGVPGGWDTEAFF
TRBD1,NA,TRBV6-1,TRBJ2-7,TGTGCCAGCAGTGAAGCCGGGACAGGGGGCTACGAGCAGTACTTC,CASSEAGTGGYEQYF
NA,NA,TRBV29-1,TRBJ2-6,TGCAGCGTTGTGTTCTTCTCTGGGGCCAACGTCCTGACTTTC,CSVVFFSGANVLTF
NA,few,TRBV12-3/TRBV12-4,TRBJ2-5,TGTGCCAGCAGCTATGGGGCTTCGGAGACCCAGTACTTC,CASSYGASETQYF
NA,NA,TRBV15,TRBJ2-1,TGTGCCACCAGTGGGAGGAATGAGCAGTTCTTC,CATSGRNEQFF
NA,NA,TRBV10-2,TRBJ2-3,TGCGCCAGCGGGGAAAGAGGGCGCACAGATACGCAGTATTTT,CASGERGRTDTQYF
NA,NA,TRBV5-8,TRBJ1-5,TGTGCCAGCAGCTTTTCAACGGGATTCAATCAGCCCCAGCATTTT,CASSFSTGFNQPQHF
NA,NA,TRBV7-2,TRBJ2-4,TGTGCCAGCAGCGAAAGAGACATGTCCAAAAACATTCAGTACTTC,CASSERDMSKNIQYF
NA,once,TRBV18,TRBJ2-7,TGTGCCAGCTCCCGGGGGGCGGGAGCCTACGAGCAGTACTTC,CASSRGAGAYEQYF
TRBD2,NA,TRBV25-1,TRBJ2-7,TGTGCCAGCAGGGGGCTAGCGGGAGCTGAGCAGTACTTC,CASRGLAGAEQYF
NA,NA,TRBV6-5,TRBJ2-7,TGTGCCAGCAGTTACTTACGGAGCGACTACGAGCAGTACTTC,CASSYLRSDYEQYF
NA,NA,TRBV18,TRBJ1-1,TGTGCCAGCTCATTTCGGACAGACGGGGTAAACACTGAAGCTTTCTTT,CASSFRTDGVNTEAFF
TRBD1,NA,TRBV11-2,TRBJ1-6,TGTGCCAGCAGCTCGATCCGACAGGGGAGGCCCTATAATTCACCCCTCCACTTT,CASSSIRQGRPYNSPLHF
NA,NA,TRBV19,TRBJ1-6,TGTGCCAGTAGTATAGGGCCGAATTCACCCCTCCACTTT,CASSIGPNSPLHF
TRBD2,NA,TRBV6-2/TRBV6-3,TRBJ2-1,TGTGCCAGCAGTTACTCCCCCTCCGGGGGAGGGTCCTACAATGAGCAGTTCTTC,CASSYSPSGGGSYNEQFF
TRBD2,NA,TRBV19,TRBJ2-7,TGTGCCAGTAGTGTTCTAGCGGCCAGCTCCTACGAGCAGTACTTC,CASSVLAASSYEQYF
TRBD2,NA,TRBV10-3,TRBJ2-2,TGTGCCATCAGTGACCCCGGGACTAGCGGGAGGAGGAGGATCACCGGGGAGCTGTTTTTT,CAISDPGTSGRRRITGELFF
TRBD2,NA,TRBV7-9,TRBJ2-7,TGTGCCAGCAGCACTAGCGGGGGGGCCTACGAGCAGTACTTC,CASSTSGGAYEQYF
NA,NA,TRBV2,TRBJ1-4,TGTGCCAGCAGAGCTTTAAATGAAAAACTGTTTTTT,CASRALNEKLFF
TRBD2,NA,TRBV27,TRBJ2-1,TGTGCCAGCACTCGACTAGCGGGGTCCACCTACAATGAGCAGTTCTTC,CASTRLAGSTYNEQFF
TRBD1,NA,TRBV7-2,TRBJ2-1,TGTGCCAGCAGCAAAGAGGCGACAGGGTGGGGCAATGAGCAGTTCTTC,CASSKEATGWGNEQFF
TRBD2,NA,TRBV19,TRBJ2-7,TGTGCCAGTAGTATATCGGGACTAGCGGACTCCTACGAGCAGTACTTC,CASSISGLADSYEQYF
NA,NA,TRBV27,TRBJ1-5,TGTGCCAGCAGTCTCAGTTATAGCAATCAGCCCCAGCATTTT,CASSLSYSNQPQHF
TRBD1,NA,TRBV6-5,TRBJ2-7,TGTGCCAGCAGATCCGACGGACAGGGGGCCTACGAGCAGTACTTC,CASRSDGQGAYEQYF
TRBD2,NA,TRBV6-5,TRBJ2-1,TGTGCCAGCAGGACTAGCGGGGGGGCCAATGAGCAGTTCTTC,CASRTSGGANEQFF